The 18 T cell receptor beta chains given below trace back to one sample, sequenced in a study of naive and memory T cell subsets. Study results and caveats: Naive repertoires, especially CD8, held a few larger clonotypes, possibly memory cells re-expressing CD45RA.

Two oligonucleotides, mixed equimolar, formed the beta constant-region primer covering TRBC1 and TRBC2. Ligated cDNA was amplified by four rounds of PCR with nested alpha and beta constant-region primers and SP2. TCRdb recomputed calls from the UMI-ligation and nested PCR reads with MiXCR, one row per CDR3 protein. Of about 90,000 distinct CDR3 sequences in the sample, 11% were seen once. Antigens of these TCRs are unknown. Sample: naive CD4+ T cells from blood. The origin of the receptors is a human donor in good health.

This clonotype was observed a handful of times. The chain carries TRBV7-2 and TRBJ2-6, with D possibly being TRBD1 (5 bases). Trimming shortened V by 5 bases and J by 2 bases, and 13 bases separated the two germline ends. This CDR3 spans 16 amino acids. Germline V lookup: CDR1 SGHTA, CDR2 FQGNSA. In nucleotides, the CDR3 is TGTGCCAGCAGCCCTCAGGGCTCCCCTGGGGCCAACGTCCTGACTTTC. It translates to CASSPQGSPGANVLTF.

J is TRBJ1-1 and V is TRBV9; 7 bases fit TRBD1. With V trimmed by 4 bases and J by 2 bases, 8 bases remained unmatched. The CDR3 is 15 amino acids. The germline gives CDR1 SGDLS, CDR2 YYNGEE. The CDR3 DNA sequence: TGTGCCAGCAGCCCCCGGGACAGACCTAACACTGAAGCTTTCTTT. This gives the protein CASSPRDRPNTEAFF.

This chain connects TRBV5-1 to TRBJ2-5; possible D gene TRBD1, 6 bases. Trimming took off 4 bases at V and 5 bases at J, with 12 bases between the two ends. The CDR3 consists of 13 residues. The germline V gene has CDR1 SGHRS and CDR2 YFSETQ. Here the CDR3 DNA reads TGCGCCAGCAGCCTTACAGGGTCGGAGACCCAGTACTTC. It specifies CASSLTGSETQYF.

The chain carries TRBV11-2 and TRBJ1-2, with D possibly being TRBD1 (5 bases). Looked up from germline, CDR1 is SGHAT and CDR2 is FQNNGV. V lost 6 bases and J 3 bases, leaving 20 bases between the germline ends. This CDR3 has 16 amino acids. The CDR3 protein is CASRRPWSTGDYGYTF. The CDR3 DNA follows: TGTGCCAGCAGACGCCCCTGGTCCACGGGGGACTATGGCTACACCTTC. Based on the CDR3 plus reference TRBV11-2 and TRBJ1-2, the full variable domain is EAGVAQSPRYKIIEKRQSVAFWCNPISGHATLYWYQQILGQGPKLLIQFQNNGVVDDSQLPKDRFSAERLKGVDSTLKIQPAKLEDSAVYLCASRRPWSTGDYGYTFGSGTRLTVV.

The chain recombines TRBV6-6 with TRBJ2-2, with D possibly being TRBD1 or TRBD2 (5 bases each). This CDR3 is built from 15 residues. From germline, CDR1 is MNHNY and CDR2 SVGAGI (reference sequence). V was pared by 2 bases and J by 4 bases, with 11 bases between. CDR3 loop: CASSYPGRSTGELFF. CDR3 coding DNA: TGTGCCAGCAGTTACCCGGGACGGAGCACCGGGGAGCTGTTTTTT.

The rearrangement uses TRBV12-3 or TRBV12-4 and TRBJ1-2, with 10 nucleotides matching TRBD1. Germline trimming cut 6 bases from V and 8 bases from J; bases unmatched to any gene: 3. This CDR3 is built from 12 residues. DNA for the CDR3: TGTGCCAGCAGAGGGACAGGGGCCGGCTACACCTTC. Amino acid sequence: CASRGTGAGYTF.

This clonotype was seen a handful of times. The chain is built from TRBV7-9 and TRBJ1-1, with a possible D match to TRBD1 (5 bases). Trimming took 4 bases from V and 1 from J, leaving 13 bases between them. The CDR3 length is 15 residues. The germline V gene encodes CDR1 SEHNR and CDR2 FQNEAQ (reference sequence). The CDR3 is CASSSFPRANTEAFF. The CDR3 DNA reads as TGTGCCAGCAGCTCATTTCCCAGGGCGAACACTGAAGCTTTCTTT.

This clonotype turned up a few times. V gene TRBV7-9 combines with J gene TRBJ2-7, with unresolved D. Germline lookup yields CDR1 SEHNR and CDR2 FQNEAQ (reference sequence). The CDR3 is made up of 13 amino acids. Trimming took off 2 bases at V and 1 base at J, with 6 bases between the two ends. CDR3 loop: CASSLKSSYEQYF. The CDR3 nucleotides read TGTGCCAGCAGCTTAAAGTCATCCTACGAGCAGTACTTC.

This clonotype was recorded a few times. This rearrangement joins TRBV14 to TRBJ1-6, with D unresolved. The CDR3 runs to 15 residues. V was cut by 4 bases and J by 9 bases, with 16 bases left in between. CDR1 is SGHDN, CDR2 FVKESK, per germline. The CDR3 loop is CASSRLDGLRSPLHF. The CDR3 DNA reads as TGTGCCAGCAGCCGCCTGGACGGCTTGCGTTCACCCCTCCACTTT. The full variable domain, in which reference TRBV14 and TRBJ1-6 provide the parts outside the CDR3, is EAGVTQFPSHSVIEKGQTVTLRCDPISGHDNLYWYRRVMGKEIKFLLHFVKESKQDESGMPNNRFLAERTGGTYSTLKVQPAELEDSGVYFCASSRLDGLRSPLHFGNGTRLTVT.

This clonotype came up a few times. The chain recombines TRBV20-1 with TRBJ2-7; 10 positions match TRBD1. The ends lost 7 bases at V and 7 bases at J; junction bases unmatched: 7. The CDR3 runs 12 residues. Germline CDR1 and CDR2: DFQATT and SNEGSKA (reference sequence). CDR3 in amino acids: CSVGTGAGEQYF. The CDR3 DNA reads as TGCAGTGTAGGGACAGGGGCTGGTGAGCAGTACTTC.

In this sample, this clonotype turned up a few times. J is TRBJ2-3 and V is TRBV20-1; possible D gene TRBD2, 6 bases. Deletions cut 5 bases from V and 3 bases from J, with 18 bases between. Germline CDR1 and CDR2: DFQATT and SNEGSKA (reference sequence). The CDR3 sequence is 15 residues long. This chain's CDR3 is CSAPLPGAGTDTQYF. CDR3 in DNA: TGCAGTGCTCCTCTCCCCGGGGCGGGGACAGATACGCAGTATTTT.

There are many counts of this clonotype. The chain has TRBV28 and TRBJ2-1; 10 bases are a match to TRBD2. Germline CDR1 and CDR2: MDHEN and SYDVKM. The length of the CDR3 is 16 residues. The trim removed 1 base at V and 3 bases at J, leaving 3 bases unmatched. CDR3 coding DNA: TGTGCCAGCAGTTTATTTGTAGCGGGGGGCTACAATGAGCAGTTCTTC. Amino acids: CASSLFVAGGYNEQFF.

Many counts were recorded for this clonotype. The V and J genes are TRBV11-2 and TRBJ2-1, with D perhaps TRBD2 (6 bases). V lost 2 bases and J 0 bases, leaving 14 bases between the germline ends. The germline gives CDR1 SGHAT, CDR2 FQNNGV. The CDR3 has 17 residues. CDR3 nucleotides: TGTGCCAGCAGCTTACGGGACCCTAGCGTCTCCTACAATGAGCAGTTCTTC. Protein product: CASSLRDPSVSYNEQFF.

At least ten counts were recorded for this clonotype. The chain is built from TRBV12-3 or TRBV12-4 and TRBJ2-7; possible D gene TRBD1, 6 bases. Trimming cost V 5 bases and J 1 base, with 18 bases left between them. The CDR3 has 16 amino acids. In DNA, the CDR3 is TGTGCCAGCAGTCCGGGGACACCTCGTACTTCCTACGAGCAGTACTTC. Its translation is CASSPGTPRTSYEQYF.

This clonotype was counted many times. V and J are TRBV29-1 and TRBJ2-3; 7 nucleotides agree with TRBD2. V trimming: 6 bases; J trimming: 4 bases; junction bases outside the gene matches: 7. The CDR3 consists of 13 residues. Germline V gene data show CDR1 as SQVTM and CDR2 as ANQGSEA. The CDR3 region is CSVSTSDPDTQYF. For the CDR3, the DNA is TGCAGCGTCTCTACTAGCGACCCAGATACGCAGTATTTT.

This clonotype was detected a few times. The rearrangement joins TRBV5-6 to TRBJ1-1, with a weak D call TRBD1 (5 bases). Trimming cost V 2 bases and J 5 bases, with 13 bases left between them. The V gene's germline CDR1 is SGHDT and CDR2 YYEEEE. This CDR3 is built from 14 residues. This CDR3 is CASSFRDRGTEAFF. Here the CDR3 DNA reads TGTGCCAGCAGCTTCCGAGACAGAGGGACTGAAGCTTTCTTT. The whole variable domain, remainder taken from reference TRBV5-6 and TRBJ1-1, is DAGVTQSPTHLIKTRGQQVTLRCSPKSGHDTVSWYQQALGQGPQFIFQYYEEEERQRGNFPDRFSGHQFPNYSSELNVNALLLGDSALYLCASSFRDRGTEAFFGQGTRLTVV.

Written as DNA, the CDR3 is TGTGCCACCAGCATAGATACGGTCCTCCCTGGCTACACCTTC. Protein product: CATSIDTVLPGYTF. This chain uses TRBV15 with TRBJ1-2; D is unclear. Germline V gene sequence: CDR1 LNHNV, CDR2 YYDKDF (reference sequence). CDR3 length: 14 residues. The germline V and J ends were trimmed by 4 bases and 7 bases, with 16 bases remaining between them. The complete variable domain, with remaining parts taken from reference TRBV15 and TRBJ1-2, reads DAMVIQNPRYQVTQFGKPVTLSCSQTLNHNVMYWYQQKSSQAPKLLFHYYDKDFNNEADTPDNFQSRRPNTSFCFLDIRSPGLGDTAMYLCATSIDTVLPGYTFGSGTRLTVV.

This clonotype was observed many times. The DNA of the CDR3 is TGTGCCAGCAGTTCCTCCGGGACGGCCACCTACGAGCAGTACTTC. This translates into CASSSSGTATYEQYF. This sequence joins TRBV6-6 and TRBJ2-7, with D perhaps TRBD1 or TRBD2 (5 bases each). The CDR3 sequence is 15 residues long. V lost 4 bases to trimming and J lost 2 bases, with 15 bases between them. Germline assignment: CDR1 MNHNY and CDR2 SVGAGI (reference sequence).